This is a list of T cell receptor beta chains from one sample in a study of OX40 agonist ivuxolimab in advanced cancers. Method: immunoSEQ multiplex PCR; TCRdb's copy keeps in-frame clones and lacks some. The sample has about 82,000 clones, 75% to 90% seen once. This sample comprised CD4+ or CD8+ T cells sorted from blood, obtained in a trial of the OX40 agonist ivuxolimab. All receptors come from an adult with an advanced solid tumor such as melanoma, head and neck, liver or kidney cancer. Both conserved end residues are part of each CDR3. D genes are given only for firm matches. The size entry is marked missing in some rows and otherwise reads once, few, many or a size class.

V gene	clone size	D gene	J gene	CDR3 protein	CDR3 DNA
TRBV30	.	.	TRBJ1-3	CAWSVRGFFSGNTIYF	TGTGCCTGGAGTGTACGAGGGTTTTTCTCTGGAAACACCATATATTTT
TRBV9	.	.	TRBJ2-1	CASSVATIESYNEQFF	TGTGCCAGCAGCGTAGCTACGATAGAATCCTACAATGAGCAGTTCTTC
TRBV4-3	few	.	TRBJ1-1	CASSQRITEAAEAFF	TGCGCCAGCAGCCAAAGGATAACAGAGGCAGCTGAAGCTTTCTTT
TRBV30	.	TRBD2	TRBJ2-6	CAWSVQRTSRVSGANVLTF	TGTGCCTGGAGTGTACAAAGGACTAGCCGAGTCTCTGGGGCCAACGTCCTGACTTTC
TRBV10-2	.	.	TRBJ2-1	CASSPVGNEQFF	TGCGCCAGCAGCCCAGTGGGCAATGAGCAGTTCTTC
TRBV7-2	.	TRBD2	TRBJ2-3	CASSGRLAASTDTQYF	TGTGCCAGCAGCGGAAGGCTAGCGGCTAGCACAGATACGCAGTATTTT
TRBV19	.	.	TRBJ1-1	CASSINRVTEAFF	TGTGCCAGTAGTATCAACAGGGTCACTGAAGCTTTCTTT
TRBV6-5	.	.	TRBJ1-2	CASSYRGRGHGYTF	TGTGCCAGCAGTTACCGGGGCAGGGGCCATGGCTACACCTTC
TRBV6-5	.	.	TRBJ2-7	CASSYSSRTYYEQYF	TGTGCCAGCAGTTACTCGTCACGTACCTACTACGAGCAGTACTTC
TRBV7-9	.	.	TRBJ1-4	CASSLRPRMGQEKLFF	TGTGCCAGCAGCTTAAGGCCCCGCATGGGTCAGGAAAAACTGTTTTTT
TRBV4-1	.	.	TRBJ2-7	CASARGASYEQYF	TGCGCCAGCGCCAGGGGGGCCTCCTACGAGCAGTACTTC
TRBV7-2	.	TRBD2	TRBJ2-3	CASSFEQLAGGTDTQYF	TGTGCCAGCAGCTTCGAACAACTAGCGGGGGGCACAGATACGCAGTATTTT
TRBV5-4	.	TRBD2	TRBJ2-3	CASSLGGSGAYTDTQYF	TGTGCCAGCAGCTTGGGGGGTAGCGGGGCCTACACAGATACGCAGTATTTT
TRBV7-6	few	.	TRBJ2-7	CASSFDVGLSYEQYF	TGTGCCAGCAGCTTTGACGTAGGACTCTCCTACGAGCAGTACTTC
TRBV5-1	.	TRBD1	TRBJ2-5	CASSLGTGGEETQYF	TGCGCCAGCAGCTTGGGGACAGGGGGCGAAGAGACCCAGTACTTC
TRBV5-5	.	TRBD1	TRBJ1-2	CASSADRDLYGYTF	TGTGCCAGCAGCGCGGACAGGGACCTCTATGGCTACACCTTC
TRBV6-5	.	.	TRBJ2-7	CASSKGGIGPGEQYF	TGTGCCAGCAGCAAGGGGGGGATCGGGCCAGGGGAGCAGTACTTC
TRBV19	.	TRBD2	TRBJ2-3	CASSISYSGGPTDTQYF	TGTGCCAGTAGTATATCCTATAGCGGGGGCCCCACAGATACGCAGTATTTT
TRBV7-2	.	TRBD1	TRBJ1-2	CASSLRTGGSEVGYTF	TGTGCCAGCAGCTTACGGACAGGGGGGTCGGAGGTTGGCTACACCTTC
TRBV5-1	once	.	TRBJ2-2	CASSLDSNTGELFF	TGCGCCAGCAGCCTGGACAGTAACACCGGGGAGCTGTTTTTT
TRBV7-9	.	TRBD2	TRBJ2-1	CASSASGGGYNEQFF	TGTGCCAGCAGCGCCAGCGGGGGGGGCTACAATGAGCAGTTCTTC
TRBV12-1	.	.	TRBJ2-7	CASSFAAGRVCEQYF	TGTGCCAGCAGCTTTGCGGCAGGGAGGGTCTGCGAGCAGTACTTC
TRBV9	.	.	TRBJ1-2	CASSPQAVLVGGYTF	TGTGCCAGCAGCCCCCAAGCCGTATTAGTGGGAGGCTACACCTTC
TRBV20-1	.	.	TRBJ2-7	CSAITSYEQYF	TGCAGTGCTATAACTAGTTACGAGCAGTACTTC
TRBV6-1	once	TRBD1	TRBJ1-5	CASSELGGWDQPQHF	TGTGCCAGCAGTGAATTAGGGGGCTGGGATCAGCCCCAGCATTTT
TRBV5-6	.	.	TRBJ2-3	CASSLTATGSTDTQYF	TGTGCCAGCAGCTTAACAGCAACAGGAAGCACAGATACGCAGTATTTT
TRBV6-5	.	TRBD1	TRBJ2-2	CASRGRTGDTGELFF	TGTGCCAGTCGAGGGAGGACAGGGGACACCGGGGAGCTGTTTTTT
TRBV5-4	.	.	TRBJ2-3	CASSLRGLSTDTQYF	TGTGCCAGCAGCCTTAGGGGCCTTAGCACAGATACGCAGTATTTT
TRBV2	.	TRBD1	TRBJ2-1	CASSQNGQGLNEQFF	TGTGCCAGCAGTCAAAATGGACAGGGGCTCAATGAGCAGTTCTTC
TRBV11-1	.	TRBD2	TRBJ2-1	CASRETTSGEQFF	TGTGCCAGCAGGGAAACCACTAGCGGTGAGCAGTTCTTC
TRBV6-5	.	.	TRBJ2-1	CASSYWSRGEYNEQFF	TGTGCCAGCAGTTACTGGAGCAGGGGGGAATACAATGAGCAGTTCTTC
TRBV28	.	.	TRBJ1-5	CAICQGNQPQHF	TGTGCCATCTGCCAGGGCAATCAGCCCCAGCATTTT
TRBV18	few	.	TRBJ1-2	CASSPESGYGYTF	TGTGCCAGCTCACCCGAGTCGGGTTATGGCTACACCTTC
TRBV29-1	.	TRBD2	TRBJ2-5	CSVRELAAGQETQYF	TGCAGCGTTAGGGAACTAGCGGCCGGCCAAGAGACCCAGTACTTC
TRBV7-2	.	.	TRBJ2-1	CASSLLRLGGNEQFF	TGTGCCAGCAGCTTATTGAGACTAGGGGGTAATGAGCAGTTCTTC
TRBV7-2	few	TRBD2	TRBJ2-7	CASRTGTRARSYEQYF	TGTGCCAGCAGAACTGGGACTAGGGCGAGGTCCTACGAGCAGTACTTC
TRBV5-1	.	.	TRBJ2-3	CASSWTTSTDTQYF	TGCGCCAGCAGCTGGACAACTAGCACAGATACGCAGTATTTT
TRBV7-8	once	TRBD2	TRBJ2-3	CASRGGTDTQYF	TGTGCCAGCCGGGGGGGGACAGATACGCAGTATTTT
TRBV5-6	.	TRBD1	TRBJ2-7	CASSTRTGTYEQYF	TGTGCCAGCAGCACCCGGACAGGGACCTACGAGCAGTACTTC
TRBV30	once	TRBD2	TRBJ2-7	CAWSHPAGGEQYF	TGTGCCTGGAGTCATCCAGCGGGGGGCGAGCAGTACTTC
TRBV5-6	.	TRBD1	TRBJ1-2	CASRVEGQGGRGYTF	TGTGCCAGCAGGGTTGAGGGACAGGGGGGTCGAGGCTACACCTTC
TRBV6-5	.	.	TRBJ2-5	CASSYSTGGLGETQYF	TGTGCCAGCAGTTACTCGACCGGGGGCCTCGGGGAGACCCAGTACTTC
TRBV19	.	.	TRBJ1-6	CASSIWQGNSPLHF	TGTGCCAGTAGTATCTGGCAGGGAAATTCACCCCTCCACTTT
TRBV21-1	.	.	TRBJ2-7	CASSKDRVVGQGSYEQYF	.
TRBV6-1	.	.	TRBJ2-3	CASSEALTGNTQYF	TGTGCCAGCAGTGAGGCCCTCACAGGGAATACGCAGTATTTT
TRBV28	.	TRBD2	TRBJ2-3	CASSRLAGGTDTQYF	TGTGCCAGCAGTAGACTAGCGGGGGGCACAGATACGCAGTATTTT
TRBV11-2	.	.	TRBJ2-1	CASSLDVDNEQFF	TGTGCCAGCAGCTTAGACGTGGACAATGAGCAGTTCTTC
TRBV6-5	.	TRBD2	TRBJ2-1	CASSYSRGGRYNEQFF	TGTGCCAGCAGTTACTCCCGGGGGGGCCGATACAATGAGCAGTTCTTC
TRBV5-6	.	.	TRBJ1-1	CASSAGRVNTEAFF	TGTGCCAGCAGCGCGGGACGGGTGAACACTGAAGCTTTCTTT
TRBV27	.	.	TRBJ2-7	CASSSRAGRGGREQYF	TGTGCCAGCAGTTCCCGGGCAGGAAGGGGTGGTCGCGAGCAGTACTTC
TRBV4-2	.	.	TRBJ2-3	CASSLNPSADTQYF	TGTGCCAGCAGCCTCAATCCTAGTGCAGATACGCAGTATTTT
TRBV6-1	.	.	TRBJ1-1	CASRFDRVPEAFF	TGTGCCAGCAGGTTTGACAGAGTCCCAGAAGCTTTCTTT
TRBV14	.	.	TRBJ1-2	CASSRNRDGGGYTF	TGTGCCAGCAGCCGAAACAGGGACGGAGGTGGCTACACCTTC
TRBV4-1	few	.	TRBJ1-4	CASSRGQANEKLFF	TGCGCCAGCAGCCGGGGGCAGGCTAATGAAAAACTGTTTTTT
TRBV2	.	TRBD2	TRBJ2-1	CASSGGTGGSYNEQFF	TGTGCCAGCAGTGGGGGTACGGGGGGCTCCTACAATGAGCAGTTCTTC
TRBV7-8	.	.	TRBJ1-2	CASSLESLQDYGYTF	TGTGCCAGCAGCTTAGAATCCTTACAGGACTATGGCTACACCTTC
TRBV5-4	.	TRBD2	TRBJ2-2	CASSPGGLASGELFF	TGTGCCAGCAGCCCCGGGGGACTAGCGTCCGGGGAGCTGTTTTTT
TRBV6-5	.	.	TRBJ2-2	CASSYASALGTGELFF	TGTGCCAGCAGTTACGCATCTGCGCTGGGAACCGGGGAGCTGTTTTTT